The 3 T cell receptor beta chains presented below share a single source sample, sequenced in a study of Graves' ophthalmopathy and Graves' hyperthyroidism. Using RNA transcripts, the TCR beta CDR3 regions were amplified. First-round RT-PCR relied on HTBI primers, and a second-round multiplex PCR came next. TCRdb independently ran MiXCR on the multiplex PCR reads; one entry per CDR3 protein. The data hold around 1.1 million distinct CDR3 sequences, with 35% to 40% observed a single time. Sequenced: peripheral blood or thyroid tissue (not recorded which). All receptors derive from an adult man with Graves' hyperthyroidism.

The CDR3 loop reads CASKGTVISHEQYF. The CDR3 DNA sequence: TGTGCCAGCAAGGGGACAGTCATATCCCACGAGCAGTACTTC. V is TRBV6-5 and J is TRBJ2-7; 7 nucleotides agree with TRBD1. The CDR3 is made up of 14 amino acids. The V gene end was trimmed by 7 bases and the J gene end by 5 bases; junction bases not matched to a gene: 11. CDR1 and CDR2 (germline): MNHEY, SVGAGI.

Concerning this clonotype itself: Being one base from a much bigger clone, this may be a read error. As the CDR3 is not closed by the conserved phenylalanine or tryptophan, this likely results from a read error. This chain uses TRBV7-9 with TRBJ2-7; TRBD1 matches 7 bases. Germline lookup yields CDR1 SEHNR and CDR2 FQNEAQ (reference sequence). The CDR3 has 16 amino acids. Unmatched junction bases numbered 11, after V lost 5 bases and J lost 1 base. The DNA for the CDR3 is TGTGCCAGCAGCCAAGAGACAGGGCTCCCTTCCTACGAGCAGTACCTC. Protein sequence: CASSQETGLPSYEQYL.

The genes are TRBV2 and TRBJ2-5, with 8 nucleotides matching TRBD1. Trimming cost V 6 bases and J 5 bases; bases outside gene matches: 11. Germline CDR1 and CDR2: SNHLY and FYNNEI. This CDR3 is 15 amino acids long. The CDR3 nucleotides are TGTGCCAGCAGGCCTGGACAGGGCACTTGGGAGACCCAGTACTTC. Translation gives CASRPGQGTWETQYF.